This record covers a single TCR beta chain. This entry comes from a study of blood T cell repertoires in COVID-19. CDR1 is MGHRA, CDR2 YSYEKL, per germline. V lost 4 bases to trimming and J lost 0 bases; unmatched junction nucleotides: 4. This CDR3 contains 18 residues. Some clones are missing from TCRdb's copy, which holds only in-frame ones; the method was immunoSEQ multiplex PCR. The table shows some 330,000 clones, with around 92% occurring only once. Input material: peripheral blood. This TCR was sampled from a woman aged 25-40 years with COVID-19, enrolled during active disease. This chain connects TRBV4-1 to TRBJ2-4; TRBD2 agrees at 15 bases. The CDR3 nucleotides read TGCGCCAGCAGCCGGGGACTAGCGGGGGGCTTAGCCAAAAACATTCAGTACTTC. Its translation is CASSRGLAGGLAKNIQYF.